These 2 T cell receptor beta chains share one sample of origin, sequenced in a study of OX40 agonist ivuxolimab in advanced cancers. Here immunoSEQ multiplex PCR was the method, and the copy in TCRdb shows in-frame clones only, minus some. The table shows 45,000 to 60,000 clones, with 90% to 95% occurring only once. The sequenced sample was CD4+ or CD8+ T cells sorted from blood, obtained in a trial of the OX40 agonist ivuxolimab. The receptor set was obtained from an adult with an advanced solid tumor such as melanoma, head and neck, liver or kidney cancer.

The chain joins TRBV4-1 to TRBJ2-7; possibly TRBD2 for D (5 bases). Trimming stripped 0 bases from V and 0 bases from J, with 15 bases between. From germline, CDR1 is MGHRA and CDR2 YSYEKL. The CDR3 length is 17 residues. Written as DNA, the CDR3 is TGCGCCAGCAGCCAAGATTCTTTGTCGCTAGCCTCCTACGAGCAGTACTTC. Its protein product is CASSQDSLSLASYEQYF.

The chain uses TRBV5-1 and TRBJ2-3; D unresolved. Germline V gene data show CDR1 as SGHRS and CDR2 as YFSETQ. This CDR3 region has 12 residues. V lost 1 base and J 4 bases, leaving 4 bases between the germline ends. The DNA for the CDR3 is TGCGCCAGCAGCTTGCCTCCAGATACGCAGTATTTT. It translates to CASSLPPDTQYF.